The T cell receptor beta chain under discussion was sequenced for a study of T cell responses to AZD1222 COVID-19 vaccine. Broader study findings: Baseline serostatus was positive in only six AZD1222 recipients. Repertoire collection took place solely once the T cell response had peaked. Spike-specific TCR repertoires showed rising breadth and depth after two AZD1222 doses.

The repertoire was sequenced with immunoSEQ multiplex PCR; TCRdb's copy has only in-frame clones and lacks some. The sample yields nearly 100,000 clones, 88% seen once. About this clone itself: Antigen unknown.

The V end was cut by 0 bases, the J end by 2 bases, with 8 bases between. Per germline, CDR1 MNHEY and CDR2 SVGAGI. CDR3 length: 15 residues. Material: peripheral blood, obtained on day 0 of AZD1222 vaccination. The clonotype comes from an adult in good health. The chain carries TRBV6-5 and TRBJ2-4; D is unresolved. The CDR3, as DNA: TGTGCCAGCAGTTACTCTAGACACTCCAAAAACATTCAGTACTTC. This sequence encodes CASSYSRHSKNIQYF.